The sequence of this TCR beta chain was determined in a study of cytomegalovirus exposure and HLA in healthy donors. Study at large: Ancestry clustering placed 70% to 85% of roughly 400 genotyped donors in the Caucasian-associated cluster. Whole-study findings and limits: Researchers reportedly found TCR beta sequences accurately predicted most subjects' HLA-A and HLA-B alleles.

PCR primers comprised 60 Vbeta and 13 Jbeta primers. Some clones are missing from TCRdb's copy, which holds only in-frame ones; the method was immunoSEQ multiplex PCR. This table holds roughly 180,000 clones, about four fifths found once. When sampled, the donors appeared nominally healthy, though they likely had unrecorded immune exposures. Germline CDR1 reads SGHNT; CDR2 reads YYREEE (reference sequence). The CDR3 is 13 amino acids. The V end was cut by 4 bases, the J end by 1 base, with 8 bases between. This clone has only one observation. Antigen specificity is unknown. The J gene is TRBJ2-5, the V gene TRBV5-4; D is unresolved. Sequences were obtained from PBMCs. The clonotype comes from a male donor in good health and CMV-seronegative. CDR3 region: CASSPSAQETQYF. For the CDR3, the DNA is TGTGCCAGCAGCCCCAGCGCCCAAGAGACCCAGTACTTC.